A single sample is the source of the 18 T cell receptor beta chains below, sequenced in a study of OX40 agonist ivuxolimab in advanced cancers. Method: immunoSEQ multiplex PCR; TCRdb's copy keeps in-frame clones and lacks some. The sample consists of about 63,000 clones, over 80% of them appearing once. Sequences were derived from CD4+ or CD8+ T cells sorted from blood, sampled in a trial of the OX40 agonist ivuxolimab. The receptor source for this set is an adult with an advanced solid tumor such as melanoma, head and neck, liver or kidney cancer.

The chain employs TRBV4-1 and TRBJ2-7; D not resolved. Trimming took 0 bases from V and 7 from J, leaving 10 bases between them. The CDR3 is 13 amino acids. Germline V lookup: CDR1 MGHRA, CDR2 YSYEKL. The chain's CDR3 is CASSQDRWGEQYF. DNA of the CDR3: TGCGCCAGCAGCCAAGATAGGTGGGGAGAGCAGTACTTC.

This clone turned up a few times. The chain is built from TRBV28 and TRBJ1-1; D may be TRBD1 (6 bases). Trimming pared 9 bases from V and 3 bases from J, leaving 14 bases between. There are 13 residues in the CDR3. CDR1 is MDHEN and CDR2 is SYDVKM in the germline V gene. CDR3 sequence: CASLGGSHTEAFF. CDR3 sequence (DNA): TGTGCCAGTTTGGGGGGCAGCCACACTGAAGCTTTCTTT.

The V call is TRBV27, the J call TRBJ1-6; D is unclear. Trimming cost V 6 bases and J 11 bases, with 17 bases left between them. The length of the CDR3 is 14 residues. Germline V lookup: CDR1 MNHEY, CDR2 SMNVEV (reference sequence). Here the CDR3 DNA reads TGTGCCAGCAGCCCCCTCCGGGGTATCGCACCCCTCCACTTT. Encoded protein: CASSPLRGIAPLHF.

CDR3 region: CASSYQEPFNTEAFF. The CDR3 DNA is TGTGCCAGCAGTTACCAGGAACCTTTTAACACTGAAGCTTTCTTT. The genes are TRBV6-6 and TRBJ1-1, with no clear D. CDR1 MNHNY and CDR2 SVGAGI come from the germline V gene (reference sequence). The V gene lost 2 bases and the J gene lost 2 bases, with 12 bases spanning the gap. The CDR3 covers 15 residues.

This chain uses TRBV19 with TRBJ1-1, with TRBD1 matching over 7 bases. Germline CDR1 and CDR2: LNHDA and SQIVND (reference sequence). V lost 5 bases and J lost 2; bases outside the gene matches: 8. The CDR3 consists of 15 residues. CDR3 DNA sequence: TGTGCCAGTAGTTATGAGGGGGCCTTTAACACTGAAGCTTTCTTT. This encodes CASSYEGAFNTEAFF. Together with reference TRBV19 and TRBJ1-1, the CDR3 gives the full variable domain: DGGITQSPKYLFRKEGQNVTLSCEQNLNHDAMYWYRQDPGQGLRLIYYSQIVNDFQKGDIAEGYSVSREKKESFPLTVTSAQKNPTAFYLCASSYEGAFNTEAFFGQGTRLTVV.

The rearrangement links TRBV7-9 to TRBJ2-1; D perhaps matches TRBD2 (6 bases). The CDR3 has 16 amino acids. In germline, CDR1 is SEHNR, CDR2 FQNEAQ (reference sequence). Trimming removed 4 bases from V and 0 bases from J, with 13 bases in between. The CDR3 loop is CASSSFSGSSYNEQFF. The DNA for the CDR3 is TGTGCCAGCAGCTCCTTTAGCGGAAGCTCCTACAATGAGCAGTTCTTC.

About this clone: Being one base from a much bigger clone, this may be a read error. The J gene is TRBJ2-2, the V gene TRBV7-9, with D possibly TRBD1 on 6 matching bases. Germline V gives CDR1 SEHNR, CDR2 FQNEAQ (reference sequence). The CDR3 loop spans 13 amino acids. V lost 6 bases and J lost 3, with 8 bases in between. The CDR3 nucleotides are TGTGCCAGCAGGGACAGAGACACCGGGGAGCTGTTTTTT. It encodes CASRDRDTGELFF.

Here the CDR3 reads CASSPNPSNWHEQYV. The CDR3 DNA reads TGTGCCAGCAGTCCTAACCCTTCCAACTGGCACGAGCAGTACGTC. This chain uses TRBV27 with TRBJ2-7; D gene ambiguous. The germline CDR1 and CDR2 sequences are MNHEY and SMNVEV (reference sequence). Trimming cost V 5 bases and J 5 bases, with 19 bases left between them. CDR3 length: 15 amino acids.

The chain has TRBV11-2 and TRBJ2-7; 9 bases line up with TRBD1. The ends lost 4 bases at V and 1 base at J; junction bases unmatched: 5. The CDR3 covers 15 residues. The V gene's germline CDR1 is SGHAT and CDR2 FQNNGV. The CDR3 DNA reads TGTGCCAGCAGCTGGGGACAGGGACCTTCCTACGAGCAGTACGTC. Its protein product is CASSWGQGPSYEQYV.

This clone is medium-sized within its sample. The CDR3 nucleotides are TGTGCCAGAAGCTTGATGTGCTTAGCGGGTGGTCCCGAGCAGTACTTC. Translation gives CARSLMCLAGGPEQYF. The V gene is TRBV5-3, the J gene TRBJ2-7, with TRBD2 matching over 7 bases. TRBV5-3 is an open reading frame whose function is uncertain. V lost 1 base and J lost 6; bases outside the gene matches: 13. The CDR3 has 16 amino acids.

The genes are TRBV6-5 and TRBJ2-7; TRBD1 agrees at 7 bases. Germline CDR1 is MNHEY and CDR2 is SVGAGI. V was clipped by 4 bases and J by 1 base; unmatched bases: 4. The CDR3 sequence is 14 residues long. This chain's CDR3 is CASSSVGQSYEQYF. In DNA, the CDR3 is TGTGCCAGCAGTTCGGTGGGACAGTCCTACGAGCAGTACTTC.

The V and J genes are TRBV29-1 and TRBJ1-1; D remains ambiguous. The ends were cut back, 5 bases at V and 0 bases at J, with 13 bases in the middle. Germline V gene sequence: CDR1 SQVTM, CDR2 ANQGSEA. This CDR3 comprises 14 residues. This CDR3 is CSVSQSAMNTEAFF. CDR3 coding DNA: TGCAGCGTTTCTCAGTCTGCGATGAACACTGAAGCTTTCTTT.

The chain joins TRBV27 to TRBJ2-7; TRBD2 matches at 8 bases. The CDR3 spans 15 residues. Germline V gene sequence: CDR1 MNHEY, CDR2 SMNVEV (reference sequence). After removal of 4 bases from V and 8 bases from J, the junction contained 13 bases not matched to a gene. DNA for the CDR3: TGTGCCAGCAGTTCTAGGACTAGCCCCGGGCAGAAGCAGTACGTC. Translated: CASSSRTSPGQKQYV.

CDR3 region: CASSSSYEQYV. CDR3 nucleotides: TGTGCCAGCAGCTCCTCCTACGAGCAGTACGTC. The genes are TRBV5-6 and TRBJ2-7; no clear D. From germline, CDR1 is SGHDT and CDR2 YYEEEE. This CDR3 spans 11 amino acids. V shed 3 bases and J shed 0 bases, with 1 base lying between them.

This chain joins TRBV7-9 and TRBJ1-5; no clear D gene. V lost 5 bases to trimming and J lost 6 bases, with 8 bases between them. The length of the CDR3 is 12 residues. CDR1 and CDR2 from the germline V gene are SEHNR and FQNEAQ (reference sequence). CDR3 in amino acids: CASSQPGQPQHF. CDR3 sequence (DNA): TGTGCCAGCAGCCAACCAGGTCAGCCCCAGCATTTT.

The chain is built from TRBV7-6 and TRBJ1-4; D is ambiguous. The CDR3 is 15 residues long. Germline V gives CDR1 SGHVS, CDR2 FNYEAQ. V lost 4 bases to trimming and J lost 0 bases, with 9 bases between them. The CDR3 spells CASSSSLATNEKLFF. The CDR3 nucleotides are TGTGCCAGCAGCTCGTCCCTGGCAACTAATGAAAAACTGTTTTTT.

This sequence joins TRBV4-1 and TRBJ1-2, with 9 nucleotides matching TRBD1. This CDR3 is 19 amino acids long. The germline V gene encodes CDR1 MGHRA and CDR2 YSYEKL. V shed 2 bases, J shed 5 bases, and the junction held 18 bases outside the gene matches. CDR3: CASSQRGQGDAEFKYGYTF. CDR3 bases: TGCGCCAGCAGCCAAAGGGGACAGGGAGACGCGGAGTTCAAGTATGGCTACACCTTC.

This chain connects TRBV11-1 to TRBJ2-3; 7 nucleotides agree with TRBD2. Trimming at V came to 4 bases and at J to 0 bases, leaving 7 bases not matched to a gene. The germline CDR1 and CDR2 sequences are SGHAT and FQDESV (reference sequence). This CDR3 has 16 residues. The CDR3 is CASSWSGTKSTDTQYF. The CDR3 DNA reads TGTGCCAGCAGCTGGTCCGGGACTAAGAGCACAGATACGCAGTATTTT. The full variable domain, in which reference TRBV11-1 and TRBJ2-3 provide the parts outside the CDR3, is EAEVAQSPRYKITEKSQAVAFWCDPISGHATLYWYRQILGQGPELLVQFQDESVVDDSQLPKDRFSAERLKGVDSTLKIQPAELGDSAMYLCASSWSGTKSTDTQYFGPGTRLTVL.